These 23 T cell receptor beta chains were all obtained from the same sample, sequenced in a study of T cell responses to AZD1222 COVID-19 vaccine. Assay used: immunoSEQ multiplex PCR; TCRdb lists only in-frame clones, some missing. The sample gives about 130,000 clones, about 86% of which show up once; roughly 12% is in the top ten. Sequencing used peripheral blood, obtained on day 0 of AZD1222 vaccination. The receptor set was obtained from an adult in good health.

The chain joins TRBV9 to TRBJ2-5; 12 positions agree with TRBD2. Per the germline V gene, CDR1 is SGDLS and CDR2 is YYNGEE. This CDR3 is built from 16 residues. V trimming: 4 bases; J trimming: 5 bases; junction bases outside the gene matches: 9. The CDR3, as DNA: TGTGCCAGCAGCTCCAAGCTAGCGGGGGGGGCCGAGACCCAGTACTTC. This sequence encodes CASSSKLAGGAETQYF.

This clone was picked up one time. This sequence joins TRBV4-1 and TRBJ1-3, with no clear D. The V gene lost 2 bases and the J gene lost 0 bases, with 8 bases spanning the gap. Germline assignment: CDR1 MGHRA and CDR2 YSYEKL. The CDR3 loop spans 15 amino acids. CDR3 coding DNA: TGCGCCAGCAGCCAACAGTCGGGCTCTGGAAACACCATATATTTT. This encodes CASSQQSGSGNTIYF.

This clone was recorded once. This rearrangement joins TRBV2 to TRBJ1-2; D is unclear. There are 16 residues in the CDR3. CDR1 SNHLY and CDR2 FYNNEI come from the germline V gene. V gave up 6 bases and J gave up 0 bases, with 17 bases separating them. The CDR3 reads CASRIPDGGPNYGYTF. The CDR3 DNA reads TGTGCCAGCAGAATCCCGGACGGAGGCCCTAACTATGGCTACACCTTC.

Worth noting for this clone: The junction differs from germline at one of its ends, possibly a read error. The chain carries TRBV7-9 and TRBJ1-2; D uncertain. The germline CDR1 and CDR2 sequences are SEHNR and FQNEAQ (reference sequence). The CDR3 contains 12 residues. The CDR3 DNA is TGTGCCAGCAGGGAAGCGGACGGGCGATCGGTGTTC. It yields the protein CASREADGRSVF.

V gene TRBV27 combines with J gene TRBJ1-1, with 7 bases lining up with TRBD1. The CDR3 is 15 residues long. The V gene's germline CDR1 is MNHEY and CDR2 SMNVEV (reference sequence). Unmatched junction bases numbered 15, after V lost 8 bases and J lost 6 bases. The CDR3 reads CASVTKGARSSEAFF. For the CDR3, the DNA is TGTGCCAGCGTGACTAAGGGGGCGCGCAGCTCTGAAGCTTTCTTT.

V and J are TRBV7-9 and TRBJ2-5; D possibly corresponds to TRBD2 (6 bases). Trimming stripped 5 bases from V and 2 bases from J, with 21 bases between. From germline, CDR1 is SEHNR and CDR2 FQNEAQ (reference sequence). The CDR3 consists of 17 residues. The CDR3 DNA reads as TGTGCCAGCAGCGATCCAATTACGGGAGACCTTCAAGAGACCCAGTACTTC. Its protein product is CASSDPITGDLQETQYF.

The chain couples TRBV29-1 to TRBJ2-7; no clear D. Germline values: CDR1 SQVTM, CDR2 ANQGSEA. V gave up 3 bases and J gave up 3 bases, with 15 bases separating them. The CDR3 consists of 14 residues. The CDR3 region has the DNA TGCAGCGTTGACTCCGACGGTGGAATCTACGAGCAGTACTTC. Protein sequence: CSVDSDGGIYEQYF.

The gene calls are TRBV6-5 and TRBJ2-7; TRBD1 agrees at 7 bases. Germline CDR1 MNHEY, CDR2 SVGAGI. This CDR3 is built from 15 residues. V lost 5 bases, J lost 5 bases, and 12 bases stayed unmatched. CDR3 nucleotide sequence: TGTGCCAGCAGTCGACTGGGACAGCCCCCGGACGAGCAGTACTTC. Protein: CASSRLGQPPDEQYF.

The chain recombines TRBV18 with TRBJ1-1, with D possibly TRBD1 on 6 matching bases. This CDR3 is 14 amino acids long. CDR1 is KGHSH and CDR2 is LQKENI in the germline V gene. V was pared by 5 bases and J by 3 bases, with 13 bases between. The CDR3 loop is CASSSTGLDTEAFF. The CDR3 DNA follows: TGTGCCAGCTCATCCACAGGGCTGGACACTGAAGCTTTCTTT.

The chain uses TRBV4-1 and TRBJ2-7; 10 nucleotides agree with TRBD2. The germline gives CDR1 MGHRA, CDR2 YSYEKL. The CDR3 is made up of 19 amino acids. Unmatched junction bases numbered 18, after V lost 0 bases and J lost 7 bases. CDR3 bases: TGCGCCAGCAGCCAAGATCCCGCGGGTAGCGGGGGGACTAAACATGAGCAGTACTTC. Residues: CASSQDPAGSGGTKHEQYF.

The chain has TRBV7-3 and TRBJ1-2, with D possibly matching TRBD1 (5 bases). This CDR3 has 13 amino acids. Germline CDR1 is SGHTA and CDR2 is FQGTGA. Trimming left V 2 bases short and J 6 bases short, with 10 bases between. CDR3 nucleotides: TGTGCCAGCAGCTTACTACAGGTAAATGGCTACACCTTC. It specifies CASSLLQVNGYTF.

This chain uses TRBV7-9 with TRBJ1-1; a possible D gene is TRBD1 (6 bases). Germline CDR1 reads SEHNR; CDR2 reads FQNEAQ (reference sequence). Trimming stripped 3 bases from V and 1 base from J, with 9 bases between. The CDR3 runs 14 residues. CDR3 nucleotide sequence: TGTGCCAGCAGCTTGACAGGCCGGAACACTGAAGCTTTCTTT. This sequence encodes CASSLTGRNTEAFF. The full variable domain, rest sourced from reference TRBV7-9 and TRBJ1-1, is DTGVSQNPRHKITKRGQNVTFRCDPISEHNRLYWYRQTLGQGPEFLTYFQNEAQLEKSRLLSDRFSAERPKGSFSTLEIQRTEQGDSAMYLCASSLTGRNTEAFFGQGTRLTVV.

This clone was recorded once. CDR3 sequence (DNA): TGCAGCGTTGAATTTTTAGTGGACACCTACAATGAGCAGTTCTTC. Amino acid sequence: CSVEFLVDTYNEQFF. The chain is built from TRBV29-1 and TRBJ2-1; D perhaps matches TRBD1 (5 bases). CDR1 SQVTM and CDR2 ANQGSEA come from the germline V gene. The length of the CDR3 is 15 residues. With 2 bases removed from V and 2 bases from J, the gap between germline ends came to 13 bases.

This clone was found once. The rearrangement joins TRBV19 to TRBJ2-7; TRBD1 matches 8 bases. Germline lookup yields CDR1 LNHDA and CDR2 SQIVND (reference sequence). The CDR3 is 14 residues long. V lost 5 bases and J lost 2; bases outside the gene matches: 5. CDR3 in amino acids: CASSPGTGPYEQYF. In DNA form, the CDR3 reads TGTGCCAGTAGTCCCGGGACAGGCCCCTACGAGCAGTACTTC.

This clone was counted a single time. This chain joins TRBV25-1 and TRBJ2-7; 9 nucleotides agree with TRBD1. The CDR3 spans 14 residues. The germline V gene has CDR1 MGHDK and CDR2 SYGVNS. Trimming removed 4 bases from V and 3 bases from J; junction bases left unmatched: 4. DNA for the CDR3: TGTGCCAGCAGTGTGACAGGGGGGAACTACGAGCAGTACTTC. Protein product: CASSVTGGNYEQYF.

This chain links TRBV29-1 with TRBJ2-1; 14 bases are shared with TRBD2. The CDR3 loop spans 15 amino acids. V lost 6 bases to trimming and J lost 8 bases; unmatched junction nucleotides: 9. Germline CDR1 reads SQVTM; CDR2 reads ANQGSEA. The CDR3 spells CSVQTSGGAKDEQFF. The CDR3 bases are TGCAGCGTCCAGACTAGCGGGGGGGCCAAAGATGAGCAGTTCTTC.

This chain links TRBV7-6 with TRBJ1-1; D is ambiguous. Trimming cost V 5 bases and J 0 bases, with 13 bases left between them. Germline CDR1 and CDR2: SGHVS and FNYEAQ. This CDR3 region has 15 residues. CDR3 nucleotide sequence: TGTGCCAGCAGCATTAGGACGGCTTTGAACACTGAAGCTTTCTTT. Encoded protein: CASSIRTALNTEAFF. The full variable domain, its missing parts supplied by reference TRBV7-6 and TRBJ1-1, is GAGVSQSPRYKVTKRGQDVALRCDPISGHVSLYWYRQALGQGPEFLTYFNYEAQQDKSGLPNDRFSAERPEGSISTLTIQRTEQRDSAMYRCASSIRTALNTEAFFGQGTRLTVV.

This clone occurred once. The rearrangement joins TRBV5-8 to TRBJ2-6; maybe TRBD1 (6 bases). CDR3 length: 17 amino acids. The ends were cut back, 3 bases at V and 0 bases at J, with 13 bases in the middle. CDR1 is SGHTS and CDR2 is YDEGEE in the germline V gene. CDR3 in amino acids: CASSWTGQSSGANVLTF. As DNA, the CDR3 is TGTGCCAGCAGCTGGACGGGACAAAGCTCTGGGGCCAACGTCCTGACTTTC.

The chain carries TRBV29-1 and TRBJ2-2, with TRBD1 matching 9 bases. Germline V gene sequence: CDR1 SQVTM, CDR2 ANQGSEA. The trim removed 2 bases at V and 8 bases at J, leaving 9 bases unmatched. The CDR3 runs to 15 residues. Here the CDR3 reads CSVELPDRGLGELFF. For the CDR3, the DNA is TGCAGCGTTGAATTGCCGGACAGGGGTTTAGGGGAGCTGTTTTTT.

This chain joins TRBV9 and TRBJ2-3; D might be TRBD1 or TRBD2, each matching 7 bases. V lost 5 bases, J lost 5 bases, and 15 bases lay in between. CDR3 size: 14 residues. In germline, CDR1 is SGDLS, CDR2 YYNGEE. This CDR3 reads CASRRGGGEDTQYF. For the CDR3, the DNA is TGTGCCAGCAGGAGGGGAGGGGGCGAAGATACGCAGTATTTT.

V is TRBV6-5 and J is TRBJ2-1; 9 bases are a match to TRBD2. The germline CDR1 and CDR2 sequences are MNHEY and SVGAGI. Unmatched junction bases numbered 4, after V lost 1 base and J lost 3 bases. The CDR3 totals 16 residues. The CDR3 DNA is TGTGCCAGCAGTTACTATAGCGGGGGTTACTACAATGAGCAGTTCTTC. Residues: CASSYYSGGYYNEQFF.

This chain links TRBV11-1 with TRBJ2-7; 9 nucleotides line up with TRBD2. The CDR3 runs to 15 residues. Germline V lookup: CDR1 SGHAT, CDR2 FQDESV (reference sequence). Trimming cost V 5 bases and J 1 base; bases outside gene matches: 6. The CDR3 DNA follows: TGTGCCAGCAGCACCAGCGGGGGGTCATCCTACGAGCAGTACTTC. It specifies CASSTSGGSSYEQYF.

The chain couples TRBV19 to TRBJ1-3; D might be TRBD1 (5 bases). Germline assignment: CDR1 LNHDA and CDR2 SQIVND (reference sequence). The CDR3 contains 16 residues. V lost 3 bases and J lost 0, with 12 bases in between. The CDR3: CASSMFGGTSGNTIYF. DNA of the CDR3: TGTGCCAGTAGTATGTTCGGCGGGACCTCTGGAAACACCATATATTTT.